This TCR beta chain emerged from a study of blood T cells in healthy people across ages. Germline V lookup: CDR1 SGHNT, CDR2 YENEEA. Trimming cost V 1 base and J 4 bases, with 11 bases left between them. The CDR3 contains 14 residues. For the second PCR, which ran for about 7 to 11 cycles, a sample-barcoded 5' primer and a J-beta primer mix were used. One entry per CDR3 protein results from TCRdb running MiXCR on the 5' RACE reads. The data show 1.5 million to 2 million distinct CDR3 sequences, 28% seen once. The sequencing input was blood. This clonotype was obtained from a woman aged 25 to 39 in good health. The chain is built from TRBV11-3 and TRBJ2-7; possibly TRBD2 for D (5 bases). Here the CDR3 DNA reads TGTGCCAGCAGCTTAGGGTGGGAGATATACGAGCAGTACTTC. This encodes CASSLGWEIYEQYF.